Listed here are 19 T cell receptor beta chains from one sample, sequenced in a study of Tregs in tolerant kidney transplant recipients (dated by TCRdb to between 2018 and 2020). The receptor library was made with the immunoSEQ multiplex PCR assay. The clones in this table, taken by TCRdb from immuneACCESS, are in-frame only. Not every clone is retained; where verified, under half of the shortfall comes from an unresolved V gene, and the cause of the rest is unknown. The table for this sample lists 45,000 to 55,000 clones. Around 0.88% of the sample comes from the top ten. Reading the label with the study, this specimen's time point is: blood sample drawn before combined kidney and bone marrow transplant. The source was CD4+ T cells from blood, collected before the transplant. These receptors originate from a human donor who received a combined kidney and bone marrow transplant.

A note on this clone: The read is 3 residues too short to cover the CDR3 end, so that end is filled in from the germline J gene. The chain employs TRBV30 and TRBJ2-1; a weak D match, TRBD2 (5 bases). The V end was cut by 2 bases, the J end by 9 bases, with 8 bases between. Germline V gene sequence: CDR1 GTSNPN, CDR2 SVGIG (reference sequence). CDR3 size: 11 residues. Partial CDR3 DNA: TGTGCCTGGAGTACGAGCGGTGAG. Its translation is CAWSTSGE. In full, the CDR3 is CAWSTSGEQFF.

Points on this clone: The CDR3 end is not reached by the read, which stops 3 residues before it; the germline J gene fills it in. The rearrangement links TRBV30 to TRBJ1-1, with D possibly being TRBD1 (5 bases). V gave up 0 bases and J gave up 1 base, with 9 bases separating them. Germline V lookup: CDR1 GTSNPN, CDR2 SVGIG (reference sequence). This CDR3 is 14 amino acids long. CDR3 sequence: CAWSVRGKNTEAFF. The sequenced CDR3 bases are TGTGCCTGGAGTGTACGGGGGAAGAACACTGAA.

On this clone: The CDR3 end falls 3 residues outside the read, so it is completed with the germline J gene. V and J are TRBV6-1 and TRBJ1-5; the match to TRBD1 covers 7 bases. Germline assignment: CDR1 MNHNS and CDR2 SASEGT. The CDR3 sequence is 13 residues long. V lost 4 bases to trimming and J lost 5 bases; unmatched junction nucleotides: 2. CDR3: CASSVDRDQPQHF. Partial CDR3 DNA: TGTGCCAGCAGTGTTGACAGGGATCAGCCC.

Worth noting for this clone: The read ends 3 residues early relative to the CDR3; the germline J gene fills the gap. V and J are TRBV20-1 and TRBJ2-7, with 9 bases lining up with TRBD1. Germline trimming cut 6 bases from V and 0 bases from J; bases unmatched to any gene: 6. The CDR3 is 14 amino acids. Germline assignment: CDR1 DFQATT and CDR2 SNEGSKA (reference sequence). CDR3 DNA, as far as it was read: TGCAGTGCCAGGAGGGACAGGGCCTCCTACGAG. Protein: CSARRDRASYE. The whole CDR3 protein is CSARRDRASYEQYF.

Of note for this clone: The read ends 3 residues before the CDR3 terminus; that terminus is restored from the germline J gene. The rearrangement uses TRBV7-2 and TRBJ2-1; TRBD2 is a possible D gene (6 bases). V was trimmed by 3 bases and J by 7 bases, leaving 16 bases between them. The germline CDR1 and CDR2 sequences are SGHTA and FQGNSA. This CDR3 spans 15 amino acids. CDR3 DNA, as far as it was read: TGTGCCAGCAGCTTGGAGGGACTTAGTGGTAATGAG. This gives the protein CASSLEGLSGNE. In full, the CDR3 is CASSLEGLSGNEQFF. Based on the CDR3 plus reference TRBV7-2 and TRBJ2-1, the full variable domain is GAGVSQSPSNKVTEKGKDVELRCDPISGHTALYWYRQSLGQGLEFLIYFQGNSAPDKSGLPSDRFSAERTGGSVSTLTIQRTQQEDSAVYLCASSLEGLSGNEQFFGPGTRLTVL.

As for this clone: The read ends 3 residues before the CDR3 terminus; that terminus is restored from the germline J gene. V is TRBV7-9 and J is TRBJ2-7; D perhaps matches TRBD2 (5 bases). This CDR3 has 12 residues. Germline loops: CDR1 SEHNR, CDR2 FQNEAQ (reference sequence). The V end was cut by 5 bases, the J end by 4 bases, with 9 bases between. The sequenced CDR3 bases are TGTGCCAGCAGCCGGACTTCGTACGAG. Encoded protein: CASSRTSYE. The complete CDR3 protein is CASSRTSYEQYF. Filled out from reference TRBV7-9 and TRBJ2-7, the complete variable domain reads DTGVSQNPRHKITKRGQNVTFRCDPISEHNRLYWYRQTLGQGPEFLTYFQNEAQLEKSRLLSDRFSAERPKGSFSTLEIQRTEQGDSAMYLCASSRTSYEQYFGPGTRLTVT.

Comments on this clone: The CDR3 end falls 3 residues outside the read, so it is completed with the germline J gene. The chain has TRBV29-1 and TRBJ2-1; TRBD1 matches 8 bases. CDR1 and CDR2 (germline): SQVTM, ANQGSEA. The V and J ends lost 7 bases and 4 bases, in that order; junction bases with no gene match: 3. The CDR3 spans 12 residues. CDR3 residues: CSGRDRYNEQFF. CDR3 DNA (partial): TGCAGCGGCCGGGACAGGTACAATGAG.

Regarding this clone: Read data end 3 residues before the CDR3 end; the end is taken from the germline J gene. The V call is TRBV5-1, the J call TRBJ1-1; the match to TRBD1 covers 8 bases. CDR3 length: 15 residues. Per the germline V gene, CDR1 is SGHRS and CDR2 is YFSETQ. J gave up 4 bases and V 0 bases, and 5 bases lay outside the gene matches. The DNA read from the CDR3 is TGCGCCAGCAGCTTGGGGGACAGGAGGGGCACTGAA. Translation: CASSLGDRRGTE. The full CDR3 reads CASSLGDRRGTEAFF.

As concerns this clone: Read coverage stops 3 residues before the CDR3 terminus; the germline J gene supplies the remainder. The J gene is TRBJ1-5, the V gene TRBV5-1; D might be TRBD1 (5 bases). V lost 4 bases to trimming and J lost 0 bases, with 11 bases between them. The CDR3 has 15 residues. Germline lookup yields CDR1 SGHRS and CDR2 YFSETQ. The DNA read from the CDR3 is TGCGCCAGCAGCATCGACGGACATAGCAATCAGCCC. Its protein product is CASSIDGHSNQP. The full CDR3 protein is CASSIDGHSNQPQHF.

A remark on this clone: The read stops 3 residues short of the end of the CDR3; the missing end is completed from the germline J gene. The chain has TRBV20-1 and TRBJ1-5; 9 bases match TRBD1. The CDR3 has 18 residues. The V gene's germline CDR1 is DFQATT and CDR2 SNEGSKA (reference sequence). V was pared by 5 bases and J by 0 bases, with 14 bases of the junction left unmatched. This CDR3 reads CSASHGQGWGNSNQPQHF. CDR3 DNA (partial): TGCAGTGCTTCACACGGACAGGGGTGGGGAAATAGCAATCAGCCC.

Comments on this clone: The sequenced fragment ends 3 residues before the CDR3 boundary, so the rest is inferred from the germline J gene. V is TRBV5-1 and J is TRBJ1-5, with TRBD1 matching over 8 bases. The ends lost 4 bases at V and 6 bases at J; junction bases unmatched: 6. This CDR3 is built from 14 residues. Germline V gives CDR1 SGHRS, CDR2 YFSETQ. The DNA read from the CDR3 is TGCGCCAGCAGCATGACAGGGGTCGGTCAGCCC. Protein product: CASSMTGVGQP. The complete CDR3 protein is CASSMTGVGQPQHF. The whole variable domain, filled in from reference TRBV5-1 and TRBJ1-5, reads KAGVTQTPRYLIKTRGQQVTLSCSPISGHRSVSWYQQTPGQGLQFLFEYFSETQRNKGNFPGRFSGRQFSNSRSEMNVSTLELGDSALYLCASSMTGVGQPQHFGDGTRLSIL.

A word on this clone: With the read ending 3 residues before the CDR3 end, the germline J gene is used to fill in that end. This chain uses TRBV2 with TRBJ2-7; D uncertain. Germline V gene sequence: CDR1 SNHLY, CDR2 FYNNEI. V was shortened by 0 bases and J by 0 bases, with 12 bases between the two germline ends. The CDR3 length is 16 residues. CDR3 DNA, as far as it was read: TGTGCCAGCAGTGAAGCGAGCCGGGTTTCCTCCTACGAG. Translating it yields CASSEASRVSSYE. The whole CDR3 sequence is CASSEASRVSSYEQYF.

With respect to this clone: The missing CDR3 end, 3 residues past where the read stops, is filled in from the germline J gene. This sequence joins TRBV20-1 and TRBJ2-7; the D gene is possibly TRBD2 (6 bases). The V gene lost 6 bases and the J gene lost 1 base, with 16 bases spanning the gap. This CDR3 comprises 14 residues. The V gene's germline CDR1 is DFQATT and CDR2 SNEGSKA (reference sequence). CDR3 DNA (partial): TGCAGTGCCGGAGGGGCAGGGAGGTCCTACGAG. Translating it yields CSAGGAGRSYE. From start to end, the CDR3 is CSAGGAGRSYEQYF.

The CDR3 reads CASSLPRKLFF. The covered CDR3 bases are TGTGCCAGCAGCTTGCCAAGGAAA. The chain carries TRBV5-6 and TRBJ1-4, with D hard to call. The missing CDR3 end, 3 residues past where the read stops, is filled in from the germline J gene. From germline, CDR1 is SGHDT and CDR2 YYEEEE. CDR3 size: 11 residues.

About this clone: The sequence runs out 3 residues before the end of the CDR3; the remainder is reconstructed from the germline J gene. This chain joins TRBV29-1 and TRBJ2-1; TRBD2 matches at 8 bases. Losses at the gene ends were 3 bases for V and 5 bases for J; bases not matched to a gene: 12. Germline assignment: CDR1 SQVTM and CDR2 ANQGSEA. The CDR3 is 16 amino acids. This CDR3 reads CSVDVLIAGTDNEQFF. The covered CDR3 bases are TGCAGCGTTGATGTTCTCATAGCGGGAACCGACAATGAG.

Points on this clone: The observed sequence ends 3 residues before the CDR3 terminus, with the missing tail filled in from the germline J gene. The chain couples TRBV18 to TRBJ2-3, with D tentatively TRBD1 (6 bases). Trimming left V 3 bases short and J 6 bases short, with 13 bases between. The germline gives CDR1 KGHSH, CDR2 LQKENI. This CDR3 is 14 amino acids long. CDR3 amino acids: CASSPVRGKDTQYF. CDR3 bases read: TGTGCCAGCTCACCTGTCAGGGGCAAGGATACG.

CDR3: CAWSKGTGQETQYF. The DNA read from the CDR3 is TGTGCCTGGAGTAAGGGGACAGGTCAAGAGACC. The chain is built from TRBV30 and TRBJ2-5, with 8 bases that match TRBD1. The read gets to within 3 residues of the CDR3 end, and the germline J gene fills in the rest. Germline lookup yields CDR1 GTSNPN and CDR2 SVGIG (reference sequence). Unmatched junction bases numbered 4, after V lost 2 bases and J lost 2 bases. The length of the CDR3 is 14 residues.

Details on this clone: The CDR3 end lies 3 residues beyond the end of the read and is filled in from the germline J gene. V and J are TRBV2 and TRBJ2-3; D is undetermined. There are 13 residues in the CDR3. The V and J ends lost 8 bases and 0 bases respectively, with 9 bases between them. Germline V gene sequence: CDR1 SNHLY, CDR2 FYNNEI. The CDR3 DNA, read in part, is TGTGCCAGCGAGGCGGATAGCACAGATACG. It specifies CASEADSTDT. The complete CDR3 sequence is CASEADSTDTQYF.

A note on this clone: The read stops 3 residues short of the end of the CDR3; the missing end is completed from the germline J gene. The chain uses TRBV7-3 and TRBJ2-2; 9 bases agree with TRBD2. Losses at the gene ends were 5 bases for V and 2 bases for J; bases not matched to a gene: 6. The CDR3 runs to 16 residues. Germline V gene lookup returns CDR1 SGHTA and CDR2 FQGTGA. The DNA read from the CDR3 is TGTGCCAGCAGCCCCTCAGCGGGAGGTAACACCGGGGAG. It specifies CASSPSAGGNTGE. In full, the CDR3 is CASSPSAGGNTGELFF.